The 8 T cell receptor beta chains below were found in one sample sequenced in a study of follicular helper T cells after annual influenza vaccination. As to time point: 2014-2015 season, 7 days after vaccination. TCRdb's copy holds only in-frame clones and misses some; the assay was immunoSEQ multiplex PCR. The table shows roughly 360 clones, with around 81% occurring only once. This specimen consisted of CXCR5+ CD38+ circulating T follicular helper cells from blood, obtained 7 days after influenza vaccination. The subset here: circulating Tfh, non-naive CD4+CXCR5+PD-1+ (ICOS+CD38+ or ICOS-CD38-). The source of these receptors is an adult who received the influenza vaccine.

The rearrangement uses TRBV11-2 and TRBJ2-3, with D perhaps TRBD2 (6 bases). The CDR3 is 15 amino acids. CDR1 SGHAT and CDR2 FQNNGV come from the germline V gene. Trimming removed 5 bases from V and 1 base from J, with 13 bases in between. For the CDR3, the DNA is TGTGCCAGCAGCCCTCGGACTAAAGGCACAGATACGCAGTATTTT. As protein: CASSPRTKGTDTQYF.

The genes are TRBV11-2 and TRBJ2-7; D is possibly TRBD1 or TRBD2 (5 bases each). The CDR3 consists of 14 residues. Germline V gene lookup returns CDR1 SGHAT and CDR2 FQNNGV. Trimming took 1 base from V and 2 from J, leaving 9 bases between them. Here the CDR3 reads CASSLGEGPYEQYF. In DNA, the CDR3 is TGTGCCAGCAGCTTAGGTGAGGGGCCCTACGAGCAGTACTTC.

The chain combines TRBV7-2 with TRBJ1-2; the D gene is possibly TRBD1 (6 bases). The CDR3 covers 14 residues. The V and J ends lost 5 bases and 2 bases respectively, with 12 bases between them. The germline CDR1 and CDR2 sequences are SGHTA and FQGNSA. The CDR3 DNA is TGTGCCAGCAGCCTGGAAGGACAGAACTATGGCTACACCTTC. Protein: CASSLEGQNYGYTF.

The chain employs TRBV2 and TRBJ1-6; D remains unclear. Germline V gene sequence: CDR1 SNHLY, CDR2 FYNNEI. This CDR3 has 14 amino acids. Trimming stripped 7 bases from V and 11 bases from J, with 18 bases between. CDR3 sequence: CASKFWPPGTPLHF. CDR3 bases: TGTGCCAGCAAATTTTGGCCGCCCGGGACACCCCTCCACTTT.

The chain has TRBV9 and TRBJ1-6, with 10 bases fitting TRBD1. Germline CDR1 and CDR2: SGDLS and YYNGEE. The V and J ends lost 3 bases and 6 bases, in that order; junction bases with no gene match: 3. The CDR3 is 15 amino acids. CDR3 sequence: CASSGDRGFNSPLHF. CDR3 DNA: TGTGCCAGCAGCGGGGACAGGGGATTTAATTCACCCCTCCACTTT.

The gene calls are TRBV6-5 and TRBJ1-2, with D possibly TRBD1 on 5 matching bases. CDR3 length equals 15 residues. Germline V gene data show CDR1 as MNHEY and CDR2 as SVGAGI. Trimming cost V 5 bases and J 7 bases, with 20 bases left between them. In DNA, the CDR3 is TGTGCCAGCAGTGCTACTACCTCAGGGAGTGGTGGCTACACCTTC. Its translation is CASSATTSGSGGYTF.

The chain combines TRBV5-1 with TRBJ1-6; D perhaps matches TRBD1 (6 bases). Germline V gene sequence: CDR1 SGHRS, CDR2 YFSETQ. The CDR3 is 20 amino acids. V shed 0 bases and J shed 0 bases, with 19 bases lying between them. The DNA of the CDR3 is TGCGCCAGCAGCTTGGCCATCGTGTGGGACAAGAGCTCCTATAATTCACCCCTCCACTTT. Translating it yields CASSLAIVWDKSSYNSPLHF.

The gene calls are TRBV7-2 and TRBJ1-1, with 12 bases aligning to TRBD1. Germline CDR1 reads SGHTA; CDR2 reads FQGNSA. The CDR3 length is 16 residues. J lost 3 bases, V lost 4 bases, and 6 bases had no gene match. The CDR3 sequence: CASSSGQGAYYTEAFF. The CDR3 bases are TGTGCCAGCAGCTCGGGACAGGGGGCCTACTACACTGAAGCTTTCTTT.